This TCR beta chain was sequenced for a study of T cell repertoires in cytomegalovirus infection. The wider study: HLA-B-restricted CMV epitopes that are well studied, plus recently identified HLA-C-restricted ones, were used by the study. Indications of both CMV infection and matching HLA type were provided by public TCR beta signatures. Overall study findings and caveats: Ex vivo responses were dominated by HLA-C-restricted CMV-specific TCR beta clonotypes.

MiXCR, run by TCRdb on the reads, gives a single entry per CDR3 protein. The table includes under 300,000 distinct CDR3 sequences, less than 25% detected once. As to this clonotype: Its target is not known.

Germline V gives CDR1 KGHSH, CDR2 LQKENI. This CDR3 has 12 amino acids. Trimming took off 4 bases at V and 9 bases at J, with 10 bases between the two ends. The chain carries TRBV18 and TRBJ2-1, with D perhaps TRBD1 or TRBD2 (5 bases each). The sequences come from cultured PBMCs, collected from culture after CMV antigen stimulation. The receptor was derived from a human donor in good health (CMV status not recorded). Some clones in this sample may be carry-over from other donors' samples. This CDR3 is CASSQPGSEQFF. The CDR3 DNA reads TGTGCCAGCTCACAACCAGGGAGTGAGCAGTTCTTC.